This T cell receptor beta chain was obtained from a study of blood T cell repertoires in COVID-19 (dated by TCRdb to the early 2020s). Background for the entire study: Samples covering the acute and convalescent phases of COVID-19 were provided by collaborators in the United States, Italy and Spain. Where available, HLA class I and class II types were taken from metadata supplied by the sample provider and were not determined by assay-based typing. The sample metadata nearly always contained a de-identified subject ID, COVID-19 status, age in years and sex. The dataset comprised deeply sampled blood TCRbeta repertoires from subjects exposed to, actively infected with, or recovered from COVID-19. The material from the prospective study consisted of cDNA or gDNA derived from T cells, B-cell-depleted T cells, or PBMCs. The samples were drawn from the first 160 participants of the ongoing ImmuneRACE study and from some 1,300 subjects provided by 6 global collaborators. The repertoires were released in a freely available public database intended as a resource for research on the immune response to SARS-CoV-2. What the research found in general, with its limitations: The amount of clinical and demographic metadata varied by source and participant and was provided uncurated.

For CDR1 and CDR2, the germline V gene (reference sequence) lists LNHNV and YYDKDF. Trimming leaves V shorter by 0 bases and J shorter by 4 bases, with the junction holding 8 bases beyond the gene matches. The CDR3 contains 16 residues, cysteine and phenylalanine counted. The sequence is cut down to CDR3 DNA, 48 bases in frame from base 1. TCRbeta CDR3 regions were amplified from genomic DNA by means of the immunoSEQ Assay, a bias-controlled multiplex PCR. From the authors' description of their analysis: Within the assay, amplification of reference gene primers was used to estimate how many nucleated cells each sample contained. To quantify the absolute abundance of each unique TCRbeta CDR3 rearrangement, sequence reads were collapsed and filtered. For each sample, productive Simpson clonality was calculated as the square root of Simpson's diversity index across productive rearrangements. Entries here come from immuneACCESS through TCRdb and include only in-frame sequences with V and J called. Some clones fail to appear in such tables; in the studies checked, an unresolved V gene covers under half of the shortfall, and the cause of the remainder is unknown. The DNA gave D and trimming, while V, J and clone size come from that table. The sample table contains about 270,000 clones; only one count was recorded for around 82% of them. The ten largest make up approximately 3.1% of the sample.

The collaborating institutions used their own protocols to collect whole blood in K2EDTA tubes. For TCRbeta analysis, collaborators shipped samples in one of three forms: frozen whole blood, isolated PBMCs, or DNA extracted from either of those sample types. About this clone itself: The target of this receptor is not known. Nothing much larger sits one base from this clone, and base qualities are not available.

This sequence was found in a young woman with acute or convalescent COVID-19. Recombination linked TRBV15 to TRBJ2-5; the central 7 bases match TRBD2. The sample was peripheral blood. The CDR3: CATSRERAGVVETQYF. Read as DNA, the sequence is TGTGCCACCAGCAGAGAAAGGGCGGGGGTCGTAGAGACCCAGTACTTC. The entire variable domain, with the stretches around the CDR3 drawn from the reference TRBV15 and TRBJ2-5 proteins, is DAMVIQNPRYQVTQFGKPVTLSCSQTLNHNVMYWYQQKSSQAPKLLFHYYDKDFNNEADTPDNFQSRRPNTSFCFLDIRSPGLGDTAMYLCATSRERAGVVETQYFGPGTRLLVL.